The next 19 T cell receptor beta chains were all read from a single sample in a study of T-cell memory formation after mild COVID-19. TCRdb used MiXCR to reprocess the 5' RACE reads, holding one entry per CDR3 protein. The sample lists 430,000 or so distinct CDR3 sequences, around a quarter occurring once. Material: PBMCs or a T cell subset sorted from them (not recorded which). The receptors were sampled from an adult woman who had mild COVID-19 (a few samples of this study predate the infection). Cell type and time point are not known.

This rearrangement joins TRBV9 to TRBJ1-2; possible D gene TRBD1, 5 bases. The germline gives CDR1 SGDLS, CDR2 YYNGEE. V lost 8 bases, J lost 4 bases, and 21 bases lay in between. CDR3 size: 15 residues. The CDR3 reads CASTPSGEPFYGYTF. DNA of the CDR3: TGTGCCAGTACCCCTTCGGGGGAACCCTTCTATGGCTACACCTTC.

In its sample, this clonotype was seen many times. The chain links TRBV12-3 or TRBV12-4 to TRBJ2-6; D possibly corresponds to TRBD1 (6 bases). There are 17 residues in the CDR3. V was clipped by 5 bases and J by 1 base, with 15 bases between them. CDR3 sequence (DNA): TGTGCCAGCAGTCTTTCGCAGGGGCTGTCTGGGGCCAACGTCCTGACTTTC. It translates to CASSLSQGLSGANVLTF.

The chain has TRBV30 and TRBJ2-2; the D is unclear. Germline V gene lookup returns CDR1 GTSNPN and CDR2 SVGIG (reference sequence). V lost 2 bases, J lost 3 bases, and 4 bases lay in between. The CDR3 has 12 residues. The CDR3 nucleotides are TGTGCCTGGAGTAGGGACACCGGGGAGCTGTTTTTT. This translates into CAWSRDTGELFF.

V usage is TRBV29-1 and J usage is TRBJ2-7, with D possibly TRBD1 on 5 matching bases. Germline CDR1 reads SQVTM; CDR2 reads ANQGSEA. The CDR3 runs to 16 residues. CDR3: CRHSPLPRVPPYEQYF. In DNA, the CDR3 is TGCAGACATAGCCCCCTCCCCAGGGTTCCCCCCTACGAGCAGTACTTC.

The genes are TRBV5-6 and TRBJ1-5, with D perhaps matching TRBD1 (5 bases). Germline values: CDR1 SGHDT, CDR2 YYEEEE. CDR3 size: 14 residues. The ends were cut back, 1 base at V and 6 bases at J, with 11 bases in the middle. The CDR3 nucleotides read TGTGCCAGCAGCTTGATTGGGGGGGGTCAGCCCCAGCATTTT. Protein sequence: CASSLIGGGQPQHF.

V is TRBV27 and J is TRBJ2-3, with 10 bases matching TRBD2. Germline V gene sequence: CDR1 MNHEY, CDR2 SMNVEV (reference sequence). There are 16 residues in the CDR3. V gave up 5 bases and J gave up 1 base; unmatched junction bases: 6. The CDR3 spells CASSLLAGDGTDTQYF. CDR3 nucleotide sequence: TGTGCCAGCAGTCTCCTAGCGGGAGATGGCACAGATACGCAGTATTTT.

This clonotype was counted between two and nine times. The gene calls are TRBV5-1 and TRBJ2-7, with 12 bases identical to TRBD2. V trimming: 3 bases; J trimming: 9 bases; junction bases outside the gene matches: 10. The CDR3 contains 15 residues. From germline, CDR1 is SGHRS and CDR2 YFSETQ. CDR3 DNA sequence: TGCGCCAGCAGCTCCGGGACTAGCGGGTGGGAGAGGCAGTACTTC. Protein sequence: CASSSGTSGWERQYF.

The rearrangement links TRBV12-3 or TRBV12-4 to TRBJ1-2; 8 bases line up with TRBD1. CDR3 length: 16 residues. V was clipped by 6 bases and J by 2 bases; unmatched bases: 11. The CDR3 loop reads CASSTTDRGLNYGYTF. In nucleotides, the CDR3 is TGTGCCAGCAGCACAACAGACAGGGGCCTAAACTATGGCTACACCTTC.

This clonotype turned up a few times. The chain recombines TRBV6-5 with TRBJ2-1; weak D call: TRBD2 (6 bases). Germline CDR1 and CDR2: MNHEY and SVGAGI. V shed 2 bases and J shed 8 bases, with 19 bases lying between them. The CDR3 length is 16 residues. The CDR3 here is CASSYHLGSGKDEQFF. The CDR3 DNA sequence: TGTGCCAGCAGTTACCATCTCGGGAGCGGAAAGGATGAGCAGTTCTTC.

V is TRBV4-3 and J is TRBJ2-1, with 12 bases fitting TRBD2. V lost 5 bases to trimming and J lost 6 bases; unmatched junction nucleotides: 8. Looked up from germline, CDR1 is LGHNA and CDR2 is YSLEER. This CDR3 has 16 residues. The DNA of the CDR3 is TGCGCCAGCAGCTCTCGGACTAGCGGGGAAACCAATGAGCAGTTCTTC. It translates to CASSSRTSGETNEQFF.

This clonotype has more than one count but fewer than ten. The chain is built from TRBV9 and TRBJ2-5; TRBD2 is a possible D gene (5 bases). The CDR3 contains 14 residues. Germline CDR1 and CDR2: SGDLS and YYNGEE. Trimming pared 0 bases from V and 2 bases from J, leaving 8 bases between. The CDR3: CASSVVASQETQYF. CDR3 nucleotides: TGTGCCAGCAGCGTAGTAGCGTCACAAGAGACCCAGTACTTC.

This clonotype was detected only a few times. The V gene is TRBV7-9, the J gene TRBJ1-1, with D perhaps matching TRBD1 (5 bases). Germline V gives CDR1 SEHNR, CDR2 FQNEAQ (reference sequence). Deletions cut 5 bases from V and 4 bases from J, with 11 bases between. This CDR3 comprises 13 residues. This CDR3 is CASSHPGATEAFF. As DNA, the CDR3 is TGTGCCAGCAGCCACCCCGGGGCCACTGAAGCTTTCTTT.

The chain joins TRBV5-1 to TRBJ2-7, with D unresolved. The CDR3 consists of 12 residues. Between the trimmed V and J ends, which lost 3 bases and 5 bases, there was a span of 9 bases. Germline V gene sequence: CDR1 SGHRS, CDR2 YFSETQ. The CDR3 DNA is TGCGCCAGCAGCTCGCCGGACGACGAGCAGTACTTC. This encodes CASSSPDDEQYF.

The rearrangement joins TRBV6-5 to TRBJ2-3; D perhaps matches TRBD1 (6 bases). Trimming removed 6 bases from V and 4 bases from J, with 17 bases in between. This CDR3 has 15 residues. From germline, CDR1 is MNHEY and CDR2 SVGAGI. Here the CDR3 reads CASRLRDTRADTQYF. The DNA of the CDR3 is TGTGCCAGCAGACTCCGGGACACCCGGGCAGATACGCAGTATTTT.

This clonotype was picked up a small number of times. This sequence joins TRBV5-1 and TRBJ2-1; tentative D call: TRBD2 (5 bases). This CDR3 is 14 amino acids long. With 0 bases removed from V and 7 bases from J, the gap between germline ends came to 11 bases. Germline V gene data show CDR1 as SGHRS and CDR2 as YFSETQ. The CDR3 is CASSLDGVRNEQFF. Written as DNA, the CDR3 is TGCGCCAGCAGCTTGGACGGGGTTCGGAATGAGCAGTTCTTC.

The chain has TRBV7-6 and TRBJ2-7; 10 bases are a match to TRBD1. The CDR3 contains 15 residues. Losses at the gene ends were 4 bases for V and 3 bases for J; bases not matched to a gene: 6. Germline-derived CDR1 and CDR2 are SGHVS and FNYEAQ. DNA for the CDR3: TGTGCCAGCAGCTCGGGACAGGGGTCGGACTACGAGCAGTACTTC. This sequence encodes CASSSGQGSDYEQYF. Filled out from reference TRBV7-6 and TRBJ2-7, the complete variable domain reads GAGVSQSPRYKVTKRGQDVALRCDPISGHVSLYWYRQALGQGPEFLTYFNYEAQQDKSGLPNDRFSAERPEGSISTLTIQRTEQRDSAMYRCASSSGQGSDYEQYFGPGTRLTVT.

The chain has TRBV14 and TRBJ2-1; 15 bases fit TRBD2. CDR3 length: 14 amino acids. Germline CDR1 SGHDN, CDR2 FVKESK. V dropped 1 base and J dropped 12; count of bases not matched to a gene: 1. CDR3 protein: CASSQVGLAGGQFF. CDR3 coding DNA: TGTGCCAGCAGCCAAGTGGGACTAGCGGGAGGGCAGTTCTTC.

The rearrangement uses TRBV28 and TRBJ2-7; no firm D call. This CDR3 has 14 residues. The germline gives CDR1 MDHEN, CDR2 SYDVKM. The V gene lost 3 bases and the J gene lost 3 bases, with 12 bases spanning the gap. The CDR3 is CASSFARPLYEQYF. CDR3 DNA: TGTGCCAGCAGTTTTGCCAGGCCGCTCTACGAGCAGTACTTC.

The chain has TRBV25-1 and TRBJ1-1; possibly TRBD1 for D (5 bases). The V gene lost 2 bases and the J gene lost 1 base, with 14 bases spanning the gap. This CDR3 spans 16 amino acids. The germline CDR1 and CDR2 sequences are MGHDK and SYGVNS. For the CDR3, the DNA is TGTGCCAGCAGTGAAATAGGCATCAGGGCGAACACTGAAGCTTTCTTT. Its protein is CASSEIGIRANTEAFF.